This T cell receptor (beta chain) was recovered during a study of CD8 T cells in Susac syndrome (dated by TCRdb to between 2017 and 2020). In terms of the full investigation: Whether CD8+ T cell activation and differentiation in Susac syndrome was antigen driven was tested using repertoire sequencing. Clonality of the CD8+ T cell repertoire was compared between around 13 healthy donors, approximately 14 Susac syndrome patients and about 15 multiple sclerosis patients.

High-throughput TCR beta sequencing profiled peripheral blood CD8+ and CD4+ T cells from healthy donors, Susac syndrome patients and multiple sclerosis patients. Multiple sclerosis controls were treatment-naive patients with stable or active relapsing-remitting disease fulfilling revised McDonald criteria. Bulk CD8+ and CD4+ T cells were purified magnetically by negative isolation, whereas CD8+ TEMRA cells were enriched by FACS. Blood was drawn into EDTA tubes, processed within 24 hours, and PBMCs were isolated by density gradient centrifugation. PBMCs intended for TCR sequencing were frozen in liquid nitrogen and were later thawed in a 37 degrees C water bath. The sorted or isolated CD4+, CD8+ and CD8+ TEMRA cells reached a purity of at least 90%. RNA was extracted using the RNeasy kit, and about 0.5 to 1 ug of the RNA was reverse transcribed with random hexamers. The immunoSEQ multiplex PCR assay, covering 54 Vbeta and 13 Jbeta segments, was used to amplify TCR beta CDR3 regions. To correct PCR amplification bias, a synthetic template baseline was used for both primer optimization and computational correction. In the paper's pipeline: Reads were annotated to V, D and J genes per IMGT and analyzed with immunoSEQ Analyzer, keeping only productive sequences. Clonality was computed as one minus Shannon entropy normalized by log2 of the number of productive unique sequences. Public and private clones were assessed among the 100 most prevalent clones of each patient and control. Susac-specific clones were defined as absent from healthy and MS cohorts, approximately 1,000 published viral clones and other ImmuneACCESS disease sequences. In-frame beta chains were kept once TCRdb had trimmed the public reads at Q25 with fastp and called clones with MiXCR. Rows matching on CDR3 protein sequence are summarized as one entry with the most common DNA and genes. Here the V and J calls rest on TCRdb's processing, not on the authors' analysis. This sample comprises 95,000 to 150,000 distinct CDR3 sequences, approximately 95% of them detected only once. Clones ranked in the top ten supply around 0.3% of the sample.

Beyond this particular receptor, the publication reports: The study acknowledged that relatively few individuals were included in the TCR sequencing and HLA analysis.

Relative to germline, V is missing 1 base and J is missing 7 bases, with 5 bases of the junction outside any gene match. The CDR3 numbers 15 residues from cysteine through phenylalanine. Only CDR3 DNA remains: 45 bases, in frame from the first base. The germline V gene encodes CDR1 SEHNR and CDR2 FQNEAQ (reference sequence). Note on this clonotype: Its cognate antigen has yet to be identified. Per-base qualities were not stored, and no clone one base away is much larger.

The TCR originated in a human donor with multiple sclerosis. Sequencing used CD8+ T cells from PBMCs. This receptor chain uses TRBV7-9 and TRBJ1-5; the central 9 bases match TRBD1. The CDR3 region: CASSLGGTGRQPQHF. DNA sequence: TGTGCCAGCAGCTTAGGTGGGACAGGGCGACAGCCCCAGCATTTT.